This T cell receptor beta chain was recorded in a study of cytomegalovirus exposure and HLA in healthy donors. Germline V gene sequence: CDR1 KGHSH, CDR2 LQKENI. This CDR3 contains 12 residues. V dropped 3 bases and J dropped 1 base, with 3 bases sitting between them. Of note for this clone: Its antigen is as yet unknown.

Use of 60 Vbeta and 13 Jbeta primers characterized the PCR. Original data processing: It was a later analysis that counted roughly 79 million unique TCR beta chains, of which roughly 10 million were shared. Profiling relied on immunoSEQ multiplex PCR, and the TCRdb table lists in-frame clones only, not all of them. Clone size and the V and J calls come from that table; the DNA yielded D and trimming. The data hold about 140,000 clones, with 75% observed a single time. Findings and caveats of the study: Reported findings show TCR beta sequences accurately forecast HLA-A and HLA-B alleles in most subjects. When presence/absence was analysed, sequencing depth was taken to be roughly uniform across donors. Among the CMV-associated chains, a few were confirmed in vitro as specific for CMV antigens.

The sample taken for sequencing was PBMCs. The sequence was collected from a man aged 40-49 years in good health and CMV-seronegative. The chain joins TRBV18 to TRBJ2-5; D unclear. CDR3: CASSPAQETQYF. CDR3 nucleotide sequence: TGTGCCAGCTCACCGGCCCAAGAGACCCAGTACTTC.